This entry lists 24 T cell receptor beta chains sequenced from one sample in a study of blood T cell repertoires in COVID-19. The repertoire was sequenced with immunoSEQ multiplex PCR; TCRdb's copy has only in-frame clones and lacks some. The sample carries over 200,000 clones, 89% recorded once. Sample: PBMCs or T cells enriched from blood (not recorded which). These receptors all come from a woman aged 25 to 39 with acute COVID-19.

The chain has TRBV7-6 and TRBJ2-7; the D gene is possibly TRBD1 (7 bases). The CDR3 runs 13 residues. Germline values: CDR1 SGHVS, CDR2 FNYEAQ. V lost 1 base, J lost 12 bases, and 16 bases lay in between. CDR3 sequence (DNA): TGTGCCAGCAGCTTAGGTGGGGGGACAGTCCCGTACTTC. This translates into CASSLGGGTVPYF.

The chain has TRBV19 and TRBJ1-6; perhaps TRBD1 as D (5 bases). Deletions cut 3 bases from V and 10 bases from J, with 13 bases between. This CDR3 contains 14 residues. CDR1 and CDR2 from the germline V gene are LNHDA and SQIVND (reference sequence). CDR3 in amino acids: CASSIEDNHSPLHF. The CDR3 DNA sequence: TGTGCCAGTAGTATTGAGGACAATCACTCACCCCTCCACTTT.

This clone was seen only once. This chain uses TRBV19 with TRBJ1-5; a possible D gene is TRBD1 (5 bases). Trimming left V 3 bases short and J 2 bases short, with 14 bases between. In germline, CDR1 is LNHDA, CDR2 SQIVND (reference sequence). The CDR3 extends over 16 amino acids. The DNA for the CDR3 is TGTGCCAGTAGTATCGATAGACAGCTGGGCAATCAGCCCCAGCATTTT. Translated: CASSIDRQLGNQPQHF.

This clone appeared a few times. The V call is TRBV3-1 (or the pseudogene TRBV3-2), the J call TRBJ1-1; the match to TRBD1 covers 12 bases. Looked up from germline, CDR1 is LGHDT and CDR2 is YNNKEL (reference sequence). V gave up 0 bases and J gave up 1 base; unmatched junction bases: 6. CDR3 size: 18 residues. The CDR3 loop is CASSQEGQGAERNTEAFF. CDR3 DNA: TGTGCCAGCAGCCAAGAGGGACAGGGGGCAGAAAGGAACACTGAAGCTTTCTTT.

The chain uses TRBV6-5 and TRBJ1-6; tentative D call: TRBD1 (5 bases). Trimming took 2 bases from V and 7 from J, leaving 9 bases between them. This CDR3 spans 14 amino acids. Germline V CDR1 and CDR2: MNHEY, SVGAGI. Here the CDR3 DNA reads TGTGCCAGCAGTTACAGGGGAGGCAATTCACCCCTCCACTTT. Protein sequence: CASSYRGGNSPLHF.

CDR3 protein: CASSVGQGTNEKLFF. The CDR3 DNA is TGTGCCAGCAGCGTAGGTCAGGGAACTAATGAAAAACTGTTTTTT. The chain couples TRBV9 to TRBJ1-4; a possible D gene is TRBD1 (5 bases). The CDR3 runs to 15 residues. V lost 0 bases to trimming and J lost 1 base, with 7 bases between them. From germline, CDR1 is SGDLS and CDR2 YYNGEE.

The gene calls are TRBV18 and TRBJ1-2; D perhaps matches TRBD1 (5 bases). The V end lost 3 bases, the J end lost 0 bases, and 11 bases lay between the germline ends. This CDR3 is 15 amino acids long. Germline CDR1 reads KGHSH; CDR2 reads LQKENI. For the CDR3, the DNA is TGTGCCAGCTCACCGCCGACAGAAGCTAACTATGGCTACACCTTC. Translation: CASSPPTEANYGYTF.

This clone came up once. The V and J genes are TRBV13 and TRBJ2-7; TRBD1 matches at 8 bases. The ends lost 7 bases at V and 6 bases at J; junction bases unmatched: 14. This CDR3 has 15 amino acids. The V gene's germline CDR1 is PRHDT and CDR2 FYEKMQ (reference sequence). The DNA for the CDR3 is TGTGCCAGCACCAATGGGCAGGACAGGGCCCCCGAGCAGTACTTC. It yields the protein CASTNGQDRAPEQYF.

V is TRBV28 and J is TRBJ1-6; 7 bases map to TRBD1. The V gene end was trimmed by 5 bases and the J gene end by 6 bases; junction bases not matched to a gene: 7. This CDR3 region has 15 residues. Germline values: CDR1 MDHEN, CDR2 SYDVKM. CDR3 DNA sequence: TGTGCCAGCAGTCCCAGTGACAGGGTTAATTCACCCCTCCACTTT. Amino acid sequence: CASSPSDRVNSPLHF.

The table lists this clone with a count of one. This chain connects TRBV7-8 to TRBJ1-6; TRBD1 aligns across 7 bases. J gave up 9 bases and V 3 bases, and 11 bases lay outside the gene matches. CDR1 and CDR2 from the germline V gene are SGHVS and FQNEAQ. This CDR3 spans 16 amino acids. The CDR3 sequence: CASSFSNDRVRSPLHF. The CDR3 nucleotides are TGTGCCAGCAGCTTCTCGAATGACAGGGTGCGTTCACCCCTCCACTTT.

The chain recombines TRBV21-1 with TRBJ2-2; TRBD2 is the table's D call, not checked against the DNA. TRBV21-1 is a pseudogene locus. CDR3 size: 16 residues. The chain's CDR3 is CASSKALEGGPGELFF. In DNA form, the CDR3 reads TGTGCCAGCAGCAAAGCGCTGGAGGGCGGGCCCGGGGAGCTGTTTTTT.

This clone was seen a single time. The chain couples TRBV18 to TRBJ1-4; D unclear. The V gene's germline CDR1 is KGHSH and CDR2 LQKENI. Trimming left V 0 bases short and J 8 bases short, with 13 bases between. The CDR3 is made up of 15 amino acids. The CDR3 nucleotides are TGTGCCAGCTCACCACCTGGACGGGAAGAGGAAAAACTGTTTTTT. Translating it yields CASSPPGREEEKLFF.

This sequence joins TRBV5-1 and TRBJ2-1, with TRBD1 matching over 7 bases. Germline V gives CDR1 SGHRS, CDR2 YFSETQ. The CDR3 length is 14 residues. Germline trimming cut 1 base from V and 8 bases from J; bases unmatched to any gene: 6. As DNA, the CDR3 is TGCGCCAGCAGCTTGCTCCAGGGGGTCGATGAGCAGTTCTTC. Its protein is CASSLLQGVDEQFF.

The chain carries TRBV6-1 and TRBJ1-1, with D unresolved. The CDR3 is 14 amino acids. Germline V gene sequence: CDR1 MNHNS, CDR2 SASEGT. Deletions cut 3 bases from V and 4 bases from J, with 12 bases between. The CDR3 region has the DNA TGTGCCAGCAGTGAGTCTTGGTCACTCACTGAAGCTTTCTTT. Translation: CASSESWSLTEAFF.

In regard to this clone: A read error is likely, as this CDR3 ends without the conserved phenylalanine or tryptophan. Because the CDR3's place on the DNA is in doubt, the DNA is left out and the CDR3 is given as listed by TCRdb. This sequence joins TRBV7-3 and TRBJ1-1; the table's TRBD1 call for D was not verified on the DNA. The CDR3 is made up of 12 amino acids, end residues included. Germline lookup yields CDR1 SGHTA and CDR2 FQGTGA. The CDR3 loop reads CASSLIRALLTI.

The CDR3 region is CASSVGPGETQYF. The DNA for the CDR3 is TGTGCCAGCAGCGTAGGTCCGGGAGAGACCCAGTACTTC. This rearrangement joins TRBV9 to TRBJ2-5, with D unresolved. The germline CDR1 and CDR2 sequences are SGDLS and YYNGEE. Trimming took 0 bases from V and 4 from J, leaving 7 bases between them. The CDR3 runs 13 residues.

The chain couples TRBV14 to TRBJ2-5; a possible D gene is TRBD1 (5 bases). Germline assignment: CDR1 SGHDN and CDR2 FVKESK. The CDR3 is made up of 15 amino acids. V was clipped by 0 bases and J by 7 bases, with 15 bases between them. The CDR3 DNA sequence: TGTGCCAGCAGCCAAGAAGTAAACAGGCAGGCGACCCAGTACTTC. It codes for CASSQEVNRQATQYF. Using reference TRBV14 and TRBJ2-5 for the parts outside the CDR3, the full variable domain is EAGVTQFPSHSVIEKGQTVTLRCDPISGHDNLYWYRRVMGKEIKFLLHFVKESKQDESGMPNNRFLAERTGGTYSTLKVQPAELEDSGVYFCASSQEVNRQATQYFGPGTRLLVL.

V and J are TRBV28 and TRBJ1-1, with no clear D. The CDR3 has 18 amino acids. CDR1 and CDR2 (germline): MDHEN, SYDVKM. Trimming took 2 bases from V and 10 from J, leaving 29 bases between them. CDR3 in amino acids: CASSLGQEAVLTGEGAFF. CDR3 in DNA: TGTGCCAGCAGTTTAGGCCAGGAAGCAGTTTTGACCGGTGAAGGAGCTTTCTTT.

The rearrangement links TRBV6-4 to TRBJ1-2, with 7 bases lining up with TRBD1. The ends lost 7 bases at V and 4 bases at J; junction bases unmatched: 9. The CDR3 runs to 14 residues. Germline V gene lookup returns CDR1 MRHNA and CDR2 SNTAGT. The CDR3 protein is CASKESGTAYGYTF. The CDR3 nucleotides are TGTGCCAGCAAAGAGTCCGGGACAGCCTATGGCTACACCTTC.

CDR3 coding DNA: TGTGCCTGGATTAGCAGTGGAAACACCATATATTTT. Translation gives CAWISSGNTIYF. The rearrangement links TRBV30 to TRBJ1-3; no definite D call. The CDR3 extends over 12 amino acids. Germline V gives CDR1 GTSNPN, CDR2 SVGIG (reference sequence). Between the trimmed V and J ends, which lost 4 bases and 3 bases, there was a span of 7 bases.

Here the CDR3 reads CASSLPPVYSGESETQYF. CDR3 nucleotide sequence: TGTGCCAGCAGCCTACCCCCTGTATATAGCGGGGAGTCGGAGACCCAGTACTTC. The genes are TRBV5-6 and TRBJ2-5, with TRBD2 matching over 8 bases. This CDR3 spans 18 amino acids. V lost 4 bases, J lost 5 bases, and 19 bases stayed unmatched. Germline loops: CDR1 SGHDT, CDR2 YYEEEE.

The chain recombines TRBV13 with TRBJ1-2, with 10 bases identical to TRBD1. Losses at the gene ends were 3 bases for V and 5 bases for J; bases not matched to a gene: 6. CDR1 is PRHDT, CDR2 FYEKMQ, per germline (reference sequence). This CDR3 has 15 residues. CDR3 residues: CASSLGTGVGYGYTF. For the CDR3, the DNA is TGTGCCAGCAGCTTGGGGACAGGGGTGGGATATGGCTACACCTTC. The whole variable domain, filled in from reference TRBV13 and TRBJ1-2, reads AAGVIQSPRHLIKEKRETATLKCYPIPRHDTVYWYQQGPGQDPQFLISFYEKMQSDKGSIPDRFSAQQFSDYHSELNMSSLELGDSALYFCASSLGTGVGYGYTFGSGTRLTVV.

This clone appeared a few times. Here the CDR3 reads CASTYVRGLDEKLFF. CDR3 in DNA: TGTGCCAGCACTTATGTTCGGGGACTCGATGAAAAACTGTTTTTT. The chain carries TRBV2 and TRBJ1-4, with D perhaps TRBD1 (5 bases). The CDR3 is made up of 15 amino acids. Germline V gene lookup returns CDR1 SNHLY and CDR2 FYNNEI. The germline V and J ends were trimmed by 7 bases and 6 bases, with 18 bases remaining between them.

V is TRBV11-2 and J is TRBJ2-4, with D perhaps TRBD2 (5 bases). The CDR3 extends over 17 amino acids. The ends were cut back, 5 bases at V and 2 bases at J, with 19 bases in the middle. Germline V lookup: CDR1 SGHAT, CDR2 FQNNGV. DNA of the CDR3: TGTGCCAGCAGCAGAAATCACGACACGGGGACCAAAAACATTCAGTACTTC. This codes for CASSRNHDTGTKNIQYF.